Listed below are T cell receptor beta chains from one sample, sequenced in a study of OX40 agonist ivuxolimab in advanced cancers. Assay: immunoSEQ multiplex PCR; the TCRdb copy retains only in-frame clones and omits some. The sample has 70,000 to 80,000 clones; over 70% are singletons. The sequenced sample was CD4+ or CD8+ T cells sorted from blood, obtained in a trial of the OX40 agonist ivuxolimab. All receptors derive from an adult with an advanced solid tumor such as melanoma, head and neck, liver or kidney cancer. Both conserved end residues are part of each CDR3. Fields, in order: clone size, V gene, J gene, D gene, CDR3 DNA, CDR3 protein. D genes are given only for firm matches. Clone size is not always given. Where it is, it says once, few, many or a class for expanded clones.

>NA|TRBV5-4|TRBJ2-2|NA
TGTGCCAGCAGCTTAGGTTCTGACTCCGTCGGGGAGCTGTTTTTT
CASSLGSDSVGELFF
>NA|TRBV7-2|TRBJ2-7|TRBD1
TGTGCCAGCAGCCAGGACAGGGGGCTCTACGAGCAGTACTTC
CASSQDRGLYEQYF
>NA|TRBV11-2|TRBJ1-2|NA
TGTGCCAGCATCCCAATACAGAGGAGCGGCTACACCTTC
CASIPIQRSGYTF
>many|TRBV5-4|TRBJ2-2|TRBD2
TGTGCCAGCAGCTTGGATGGAGCGGGAGAGGGAGGGGCCGGGGAGCTGTTTTTT
CASSLDGAGEGGAGELFF
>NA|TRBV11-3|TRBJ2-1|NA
TGTGCCAGCAGCCGCGGGACAGTCTCCTACAATGAGCAGTTCTTC
CASSRGTVSYNEQFF
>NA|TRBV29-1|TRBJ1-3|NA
TGCAGCGCCGATTCCGGACGCTCTGGAAACACCATATATTTT
CSADSGRSGNTIYF
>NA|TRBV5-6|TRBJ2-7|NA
TGTGCCAGCAGCTACGGTTACGAGCAGTACTTC
CASSYGYEQYF
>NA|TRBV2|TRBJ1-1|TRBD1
TGTGCCAGCAGTGAGGACAGGGGCTCGGTCACTGAAGCTTTCTTT
CASSEDRGSVTEAFF
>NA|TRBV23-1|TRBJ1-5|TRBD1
TGCGCCAGCAGACAACTACAGGGGCCTGGAGATCAGCCCCAGCATTTT
CASRQLQGPGDQPQHF
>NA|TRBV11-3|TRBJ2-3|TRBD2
TGTGCCAGCAACAAACGTAGCGGGGGAAGCACAGATACGCAGTATTTT
CASNKRSGGSTDTQYF
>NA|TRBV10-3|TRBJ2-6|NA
TGTGCCATCAGTGAGTCTAGGGGTCTTGGGGCCAACGTCCTGACTTTC
CAISESRGLGANVLTF
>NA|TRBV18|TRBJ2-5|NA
TGTGCCAGCTCACCCTTAAACGGAGAGACCCAGTACTTC
CASSPLNGETQYF
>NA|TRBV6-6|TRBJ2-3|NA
TGTGCCAGCAGTTACTCGGGATATACGCAGTATTTT
CASSYSGYTQYF
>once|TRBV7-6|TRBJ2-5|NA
TGTGCCAGCAGCTTCCAGGGGGGAGAGACCCAGTACTTC
CASSFQGGETQYF
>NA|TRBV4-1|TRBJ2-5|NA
TGCGCCAGCAGCCTCCCCGGGTTGGGAGAGACCCAGTACTTC
CASSLPGLGETQYF
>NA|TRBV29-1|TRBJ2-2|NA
TGCAGCGTTGATGGGGCTTCTTCGAACACCGGGGAGCTGTTTTTT
CSVDGASSNTGELFF
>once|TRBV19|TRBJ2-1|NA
TGTGCCGGAGGGACTGTCTACAATGAGCAGTTCTTC
CAGGTVYNEQFF
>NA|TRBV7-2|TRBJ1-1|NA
TGTGCCAGCAGCACGTCCATGAACACTGAAGCTTTCTTT
CASSTSMNTEAFF
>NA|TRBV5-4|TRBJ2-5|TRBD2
TGTGCCAGCAGCTTCGGACTAGCGGGGGTGGTAGAGACCCAGTACTTC
CASSFGLAGVVETQYF
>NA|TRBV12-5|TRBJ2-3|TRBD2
TGTGCTAGTGGTCCCCCCCCCGGGCGCGGGGGGGCTAGCACAGATACGCAGTATTTT
CASGPPPGRGGASTDTQYF
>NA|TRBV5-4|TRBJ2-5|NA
TGTGCCAGCAGCTCCTCCGGGTGGTACCAAGAGACCCAGTACTTC
CASSSSGWYQETQYF
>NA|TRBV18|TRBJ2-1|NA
TGTGCCAGCTCCCCCCTGACTGACTACAATGAGCAGTTCTTC
CASSPLTDYNEQFF
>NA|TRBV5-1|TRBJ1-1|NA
TGCGCCAGCAGCTTGGGACAGGCGAACACTGAAGCTTTCTTT
CASSLGQANTEAFF
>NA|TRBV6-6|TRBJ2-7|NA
TGTGCCAGCAGTTACTCCGGGGTCTACGAGCAGTACTTC
CASSYSGVYEQYF
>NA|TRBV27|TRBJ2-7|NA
TGTGCCAGCAGTCCCTCGACAGGAGATAGCTCCTACGAGCAGTACTTC
CASSPSTGDSSYEQYF
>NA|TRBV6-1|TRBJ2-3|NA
TGTGCCAGCAGTGTAACTAGAGTTAGCACAGATACGCAGTATTTT
CASSVTRVSTDTQYF
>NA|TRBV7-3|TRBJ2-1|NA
TGTGCCAGCAGCCTTCGACAGGCCAATGAGCAGTTCTTC
CASSLRQANEQFF
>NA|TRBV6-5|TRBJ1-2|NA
TGTGCCAGCAGACAGGCCCAAACCTATGGCTACACCTTC
CASRQAQTYGYTF
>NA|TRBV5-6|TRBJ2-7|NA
TGTGCCAGCAGCTTATTTGGGAGCTCCTACGAGCAGTACTTC
CASSLFGSSYEQYF
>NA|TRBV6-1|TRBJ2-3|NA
TGTGCCAGCAGAACAGCGGCCCTAAGCACAGATACGCAGTATTTT
CASRTAALSTDTQYF
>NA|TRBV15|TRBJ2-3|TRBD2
TGTGCCACCAGCAGAGTTGGCGGGAGGGCAGATACGCAGTATTTT
CATSRVGGRADTQYF
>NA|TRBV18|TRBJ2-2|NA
TGTGCCAGCTCACCAACCGGGACTGCGAACACCGGGGAGCTGTTTTTT
CASSPTGTANTGELFF
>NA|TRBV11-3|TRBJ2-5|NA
TGTGCCAGCAGCGTTAGTTGGACGGAGGCGGGAGAGACCCAGTACTTC
CASSVSWTEAGETQYF
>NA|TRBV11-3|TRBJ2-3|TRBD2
TGTGCCAGCAGCTTAGGGGTTAGCGGGGGGTCAGATACGCAGTATTTT
CASSLGVSGGSDTQYF
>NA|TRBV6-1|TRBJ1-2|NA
TGTGCCAGCAGTGAAGTTCTGACAGAGTATGGCTACACCTTC
CASSEVLTEYGYTF
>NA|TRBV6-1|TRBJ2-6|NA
TGTGCCAGCAGTGATGGAGGCTCTGGGGCCAACGTCCTGACTTTC
CASSDGGSGANVLTF
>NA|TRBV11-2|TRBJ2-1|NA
TGTGCCAGCAGCTTAGTAGGAACGGGGGGCGGGTACAATGAGCAGTTCTTC
CASSLVGTGGGYNEQFF
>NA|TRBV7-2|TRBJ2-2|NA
TGTGCCAGCAGCTTATCAGGGACCGGGGAGCTGTTTTTT
CASSLSGTGELFF
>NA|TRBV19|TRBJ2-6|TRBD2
TGTGCCACCCGACTAGCGGGCTCCTCTGGGGCCAACGTCCTGACTTTC
CATRLAGSSGANVLTF
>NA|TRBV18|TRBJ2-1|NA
TGTGCCAGCTCAACCGCAGCAGGGGAACCCTACAATGAGCAGTTCTTC
CASSTAAGEPYNEQFF
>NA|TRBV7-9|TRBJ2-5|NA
TGTGCCAGCAGCCTAAACTCGAGGGAATCGGAGACCCAGTACTTC
CASSLNSRESETQYF
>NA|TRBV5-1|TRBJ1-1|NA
TGCGCCAGCAGCTCATATTTGAACACTGAAGCTTTCTTT
CASSSYLNTEAFF
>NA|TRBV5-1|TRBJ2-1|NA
TGCGCCAGCAGCTTCCGACAGAACGTATACAATGAGCAGTTCTTC
CASSFRQNVYNEQFF
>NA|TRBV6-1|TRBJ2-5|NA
TGTGCCAGCTTTGCGAAAGAGACCCAGTACTTC
CASFAKETQYF
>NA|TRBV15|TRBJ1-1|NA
TGTGCCACCAGCAGTAGATATGGGGCCGAAGCTTTCTTT
CATSSRYGAEAFF
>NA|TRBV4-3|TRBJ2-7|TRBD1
TGCGCCAGCAGCCAGGGACAGGGGGTGCGCTACGAGCAGTACTTC
CASSQGQGVRYEQYF